Listed here are 30 T cell receptor beta chains from one sample, sequenced in a study of cytomegalovirus exposure and HLA in healthy donors. Both 60 Vbeta primers and 13 Jbeta primers went into the PCR. Generated by immunoSEQ multiplex PCR, the TCRdb table keeps only in-frame clones and is missing some. The data show about 92,000 clones, about three quarters seen once. The sequencing sample was made of PBMCs. These receptors were collected from a man aged 45-65 years in good health and CMV-seropositive.

This sequence joins TRBV5-6 and TRBJ2-5; maybe TRBD2 (6 bases). Germline V gene lookup returns CDR1 SGHDT and CDR2 YYEEEE. The CDR3 runs to 14 residues. V lost 3 bases, J lost 0 bases, and 9 bases lay in between. Here the CDR3 DNA reads TGTGCCAGCAGCTCCCGGGACTACCAAGAGACCCAGTACTTC. Translating gives CASSSRDYQETQYF.

The chain joins TRBV27 to TRBJ1-2, with a weak D call TRBD1 (6 bases). Germline-derived CDR1 and CDR2 are MNHEY and SMNVEV (reference sequence). The CDR3 extends over 12 amino acids. V lost 8 bases and J lost 4, with 11 bases in between. CDR3 DNA: TGTGCCAGCGCAGGGGTCGGCTATGGCTACACCTTC. It yields the protein CASAGVGYGYTF.

Details on this clone: One end of the junction fails to match germline, which may point to a read error. The rearrangement joins TRBV5-1 to TRBJ1-6; tentative D call: TRBD1 (6 bases). The CDR3 extends over 16 amino acids. The germline V gene has CDR1 SGHRS and CDR2 YFSETQ. The CDR3 DNA reads as TGCGCCAGCAGCGCTACCGGGACACTTAATAATTCACCCCTCAACTTT. Translation gives CASSATGTLNNSPLNF.

The count of this clone is one. The sample holds other DNA sequences that translate to the same CDR3. This chain connects TRBV4-2 to TRBJ1-4; 7 bases are shared with TRBD1. The V and J ends lost 4 bases and 7 bases, in that order; junction bases with no gene match: 9. The CDR3 has 15 residues. Germline CDR1 is LGHNA and CDR2 is YNFKEQ. The CDR3 DNA follows: TGTGCCAGCAGCCCTGGGTCGACAGGGACTGAAAAACTGTTTTTT. Amino acid sequence: CASSPGSTGTEKLFF.

The rearrangement joins TRBV4-3 to TRBJ2-7; D is possibly TRBD2 (5 bases). Germline V gene lookup returns CDR1 LGHNA and CDR2 YSLEER. V shed 0 bases and J shed 3 bases, with 12 bases lying between them. CDR3 length equals 15 residues. CDR3 protein: CASSQDASSGYEQYF. Here the CDR3 DNA reads TGCGCCAGCAGCCAAGATGCCAGCAGCGGCTACGAGCAGTACTTC.

This clone has a handful of counts. This sequence joins TRBV7-2 and TRBJ1-1, with 9 nucleotides matching TRBD1. With V trimmed by 6 bases and J by 7 bases, 6 bases remained unmatched. The CDR3 spans 13 residues. Germline CDR1 SGHTA, CDR2 FQGNSA. The CDR3 DNA follows: TGTGCCAGCAGGGTACAGGGGGCGAATGAAGCTTTCTTT. It yields the protein CASRVQGANEAFF.

This chain connects TRBV6-5 to TRBJ1-1; D is undetermined. The CDR3 consists of 12 residues. V lost 5 bases to trimming and J lost 8 bases, with 12 bases between them. CDR1 and CDR2 (germline): MNHEY, SVGAGI. The CDR3 bases are TGTGCCAGCAGTCGCCTGAGAGCGGAAGCTTTCTTT. Translating it yields CASSRLRAEAFF.

The chain combines TRBV5-4 with TRBJ2-7, with 8 bases that match TRBD1. V lost 9 bases and J lost 2; bases outside the gene matches: 10. Per the germline V gene, CDR1 is SGHNT and CDR2 is YYREEE (reference sequence). This CDR3 is built from 14 residues. CDR3 protein: CATTPGQETYEQYF. In DNA form, the CDR3 reads TGTGCCACAACCCCGGGACAGGAAACCTACGAGCAGTACTTC. Supplemented by reference TRBV5-4 and TRBJ2-7, the full variable domain reads ETGVTQSPTHLIKTRGQQVTLRCSSQSGHNTVSWYQQALGQGPQFIFQYYREEENGRGNFPPRFSGLQFPNYSSELNVNALELDDSALYLCATTPGQETYEQYFGPGTRLTVT.

The CDR3 region has the DNA TGTGCCAGTGGTCCATGGGGGGGCCCCACTGAAGCTTTCTTT. Its translation: CASGPWGGPTEAFF. The chain carries TRBV28 and TRBJ1-1; D might be TRBD1 (6 bases). Germline assignment: CDR1 MDHEN and CDR2 SYDVKM. This CDR3 is 14 amino acids long. V lost 9 bases and J lost 4, with 18 bases in between.

J is TRBJ1-1 and V is TRBV30; D remains unclear. Trimming shortened V by 0 bases and J by 2 bases, and 7 bases separated the two germline ends. Per the germline V gene, CDR1 is GTSNPN and CDR2 is SVGIG (reference sequence). This CDR3 is built from 13 residues. CDR3 residues: CAWSVSQNTEAFF. In DNA form, the CDR3 reads TGTGCCTGGAGTGTGTCCCAAAACACTGAAGCTTTCTTT.

V gene TRBV2 combines with J gene TRBJ2-5; 8 bases align to TRBD1. The DNA end is more similar to TRBJ2-7, so the J call may be wrong. Germline CDR1 SNHLY, CDR2 FYNNEI. The CDR3 runs to 13 residues. As DNA, the CDR3 is TGTGCCAGCAGGTGGACAGGGAACAACGAGCAGTACTTC. This translates into CASRWTGNNEQYF.

This chain connects TRBV7-9 to TRBJ2-7; 7 bases fit TRBD2. Germline lookup yields CDR1 SEHNR and CDR2 FQNEAQ (reference sequence). This CDR3 has 16 residues. V lost 5 bases, J lost 2 bases, and 12 bases stayed unmatched. CDR3 coding DNA: TGTGCCAGCAGCCCCCACCAGACCCGGGGGGCCTACGAGCAGTACTTC. Amino acids: CASSPHQTRGAYEQYF.

The chain uses TRBV19 and TRBJ2-1; 8 positions match TRBD1. Germline lookup yields CDR1 LNHDA and CDR2 SQIVND (reference sequence). V lost 9 bases, J lost 1 base, and 17 bases stayed unmatched. The CDR3 loop spans 18 amino acids. The CDR3 DNA follows: TGTGCCAGCCACAGGACAGGGTGGAGCGATGTATCCTACAATGAGCAGTTCTTC. Protein: CASHRTGWSDVSYNEQFF.

V usage is TRBV30 and J usage is TRBJ1-5; D not certain. In germline, CDR1 is GTSNPN, CDR2 SVGIG (reference sequence). V was cut by 1 base and J by 2 bases, with 15 bases left in between. The CDR3 consists of 16 residues. CDR3 DNA sequence: TGTGCCTGGAGTGCTAGGACGGGGATCGGCAATCAGCCCCAGCATTTT. This encodes CAWSARTGIGNQPQHF.

This clone is a singleton in its sample. V gene TRBV7-8 combines with J gene TRBJ2-5; the D gene is possibly TRBD2 (6 bases). The CDR3 is 14 amino acids. V was clipped by 1 base and J by 4 bases, with 10 bases between them. The germline V gene has CDR1 SGHVS and CDR2 FQNEAQ. The CDR3 loop is CASSLVTAGETQYF. DNA for the CDR3: TGTGCCAGCAGCTTAGTAACAGCGGGAGAGACCCAGTACTTC.

This chain uses TRBV11-2 with TRBJ2-7, with D maybe TRBD1 (6 bases). Germline V gene lookup returns CDR1 SGHAT and CDR2 FQNNGV. With 3 bases removed from V and 10 bases from J, the gap between germline ends came to 10 bases. The CDR3 is 11 residues long. This CDR3 reads CASSFTDSQYF. The CDR3 DNA is TGTGCCAGCAGCTTCACGGACAGTCAGTACTTC.

This chain joins TRBV5-4 and TRBJ1-6; 7 nucleotides line up with TRBD1. Trimming at V came to 9 bases and at J to 5 bases, leaving 8 bases not matched to a gene. The CDR3 covers 14 residues. Germline CDR1 and CDR2: SGHNT and YYREEE (reference sequence). The CDR3 DNA is TGTGCCACCCAAACAGGGGAGGATAATTCACCCCTCCACTTT. Amino acids: CATQTGEDNSPLHF.

In this sample, this clone turned up once. The V and J genes are TRBV27 and TRBJ2-7, with 14 bases matching TRBD2. Germline V CDR1 and CDR2: MNHEY, SMNVEV (reference sequence). V dropped 5 bases and J dropped 4; count of bases not matched to a gene: 7. This CDR3 has 16 residues. The CDR3 DNA follows: TGTGCCAGCAGTCCCTCCGGGACTAGCGGGGGATACGAGCAGTACTTC. Amino acids: CASSPSGTSGGYEQYF.

This rearrangement joins TRBV30 to TRBJ2-7, with 8 nucleotides matching TRBD1. Trimming cost V 3 bases and J 0 bases; bases outside gene matches: 10. Germline V lookup: CDR1 GTSNPN, CDR2 SVGIG (reference sequence). The CDR3 length is 16 residues. The CDR3 region has the DNA TGTGCCTGGAGAGAACGACAGGGGTCGTTCTCCTACGAGCAGTACTTC. As protein: CAWRERQGSFSYEQYF.

The chain couples TRBV7-8 to TRBJ2-7; 7 bases are shared with TRBD1. Germline V gene lookup returns CDR1 SGHVS and CDR2 FQNEAQ. The CDR3 contains 16 residues. Trimming at V came to 1 base and at J to 0 bases, leaving 6 bases not matched to a gene. The CDR3 DNA is TGTGCCAGCAGCTTAGAGGAGACAGGGACCTCCTACGAGCAGTACTTC. It translates to CASSLEETGTSYEQYF.

This chain joins TRBV11-1 and TRBJ2-7, with a tentative D call TRBD1 (5 bases). Germline V gene data show CDR1 as SGHAT and CDR2 as FQDESV (reference sequence). This CDR3 contains 12 residues. With 1 base removed from V and 7 bases from J, the gap between germline ends came to 8 bases. This CDR3 is CASSLVGAEQYF. The CDR3, as DNA: TGTGCCAGCAGCTTAGTTGGGGCTGAGCAGTACTTC.

This clone has just a few counts. The chain links TRBV11-3 to TRBJ2-1; TRBD2 matches 10 bases. The junction had 7 bases not matched to a gene; V was cut back by 6 bases and J by 8 bases. The CDR3 totals 14 residues. Germline V gene lookup returns CDR1 SGHNT and CDR2 YENEEA. The CDR3 nucleotides read TGTGCCAGCAGGGGTAGCGGGGGGAGAGATGAGCAGTTCTTC. It is translated as CASRGSGGRDEQFF.

This clone was recorded once. The genes are TRBV29-1 and TRBJ2-5; possibly TRBD2 for D (5 bases). There are 12 residues in the CDR3. Germline V gene data show CDR1 as SQVTM and CDR2 as ANQGSEA. The V end lost 5 bases, the J end lost 1 base, and 8 bases lay between the germline ends. The CDR3 coding sequence is TGCAGCGTTCGGGAATTCCAAGAGACCCAGTACTTC. It translates to CSVREFQETQYF.

With respect to this clone: At one of its ends the junction is not consistent with the germline gene, which may arise from a read error. The genes are TRBV7-6 and TRBJ1-6; no definite D call. Looked up from germline, CDR1 is SGHVS and CDR2 is FNYEAQ. There are 13 residues in the CDR3. CDR3 sequence (DNA): TGTGCCAGCAGCCAGCGGGATAATTCACCCCTCAACTTT. Amino acid sequence: CASSQRDNSPLNF.

The CDR3 DNA is TGTGCCAGCAGCGCCGGCGGGGTGGCGGGGGGGTGGAATGAGCAGTTCTTC. It specifies CASSAGGVAGGWNEQFF. The chain combines TRBV9 with TRBJ2-1; 9 bases agree with TRBD2. The CDR3 contains 17 residues. CDR1 and CDR2 from the germline V gene are SGDLS and YYNGEE. Losses at the gene ends were 3 bases for V and 7 bases for J; bases not matched to a gene: 14.

The genes are TRBV4-1 and TRBJ2-7; 7 bases map to TRBD2. V shed 0 bases, J shed 0 bases, and the junction held 8 bases outside the gene matches. CDR3 size: 17 residues. CDR1 is MGHRA and CDR2 is YSYEKL in the germline V gene. The CDR3 bases are TGCGCCAGCAGCCAAGAAGTAGCCGGGACTAACTCCTACGAGCAGTACTTC. The encoded protein is CASSQEVAGTNSYEQYF.

This clone occurred a few times. This chain links TRBV11-3 with TRBJ2-7; 7 bases align to TRBD1. The CDR3 is 16 residues long. Germline V gives CDR1 SGHNT, CDR2 YENEEA. V shed 4 bases, J shed 2 bases, and the junction held 11 bases outside the gene matches. Here the CDR3 DNA reads TGTGCCAGCAGCTCGAAGAACGGGACAGTTACCTACGAGCAGTACTTC. It specifies CASSSKNGTVTYEQYF.

This chain uses TRBV10-2 with TRBJ1-4, with D uncertain. The CDR3 extends over 13 amino acids. The ends were cut back, 3 bases at V and 1 base at J, with 3 bases in the middle. CDR1 is WSHSY, CDR2 SAAADI, per germline. The CDR3 bases are TGCGCCAGCAGTGACGGAACTAATGAAAAACTGTTTTTT. Translated, it gives CASSDGTNEKLFF.

CDR3 region: CAGDNSGNTIYF. CDR3 sequence (DNA): TGTGCCGGCGACAACTCTGGAAACACCATATATTTT. The genes are TRBV30 and TRBJ1-3; D gene ambiguous. CDR3 length equals 12 residues. The V end was cut by 8 bases, the J end by 0 bases, with 8 bases between. Per the germline V gene, CDR1 is GTSNPN and CDR2 is SVGIG (reference sequence).

The J gene is TRBJ1-6, the V gene TRBV2, with D possibly matching TRBD1 (6 bases). The V end lost 6 bases, the J end lost 7 bases, and 16 bases lay between the germline ends. Germline-derived CDR1 and CDR2 are SNHLY and FYNNEI. The CDR3 sequence is 15 residues long. The CDR3: CASRDSQILNSPLHF. Here the CDR3 DNA reads TGTGCCAGCAGGGACAGCCAAATACTCAATTCACCCCTCCACTTT.